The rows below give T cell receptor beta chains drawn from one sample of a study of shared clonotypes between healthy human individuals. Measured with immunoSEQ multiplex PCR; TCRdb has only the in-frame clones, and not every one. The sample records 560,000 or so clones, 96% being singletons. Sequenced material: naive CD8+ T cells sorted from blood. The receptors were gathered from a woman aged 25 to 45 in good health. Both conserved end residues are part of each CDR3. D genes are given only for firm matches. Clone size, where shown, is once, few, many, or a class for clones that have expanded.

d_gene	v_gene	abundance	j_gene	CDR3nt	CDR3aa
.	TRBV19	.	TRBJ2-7	TGTGCCAGTAGTCCCGGGACTGGCAACTACGAGCAGTACTTC	CASSPGTGNYEQYF
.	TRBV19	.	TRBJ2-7	TGTGCCAGTAGTACCAACAGCTACGAGCAGTACTTC	CASSTNSYEQYF
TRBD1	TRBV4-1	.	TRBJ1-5	TGCGCCAGCAGCCAAGAGTGGACAGGGCAAAATCAGCCCCAGCATTTT	CASSQEWTGQNQPQHF
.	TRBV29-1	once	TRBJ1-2	TGCAGCGTACAAGCAGAGTTCTATGGCTACACCTTC	CSVQAEFYGYTF
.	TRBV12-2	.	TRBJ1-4	TGTGCAAGTCGCTCTATGGGACCAGGGATGGAAAAACTGTTTTTT	CASRSMGPGMEKLFF
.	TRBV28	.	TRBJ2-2	TGTGCCAGCAGTTTCCCGGCCTACACCGGGGAGCTGTTTTTT	CASSFPAYTGELFF
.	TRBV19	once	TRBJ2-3	TGTGCCAGTAGTACCCGGACCGGGGGTGGCACAGATACGCAGTATTTT	CASSTRTGGGTDTQYF
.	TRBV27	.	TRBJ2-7	TGTGCCAGCAGCCTTGGGAGGGGGGACTACGAGCAGTACTTC	CASSLGRGDYEQYF
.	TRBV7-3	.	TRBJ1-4	TGTGCCAGCAGTTATACAGCCTCAACTAATGAAAAACTGTTTTTT	CASSYTASTNEKLFF
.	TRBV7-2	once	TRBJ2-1	TGTGCCAGCAGCTCCTTTCAAAGCGCGGCGGGGCTCAATGAGCAGTTCTTC	CASSSFQSAAGLNEQFF
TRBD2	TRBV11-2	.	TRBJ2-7	TGTGCCAGCAGCACCGGGACTAGCCGCGAGCAGTACTTC	CASSTGTSREQYF
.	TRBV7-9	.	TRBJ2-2	TGTGCCAGCAGCTTACCCAAAGTGGCTAGCATAACCGGGGAGCTGTTTTTT	CASSLPKVASITGELFF
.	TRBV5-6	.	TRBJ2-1	TGTGCCAGCAGCTTGGGATCGCCCAATGAGCAGTTCTTC	CASSLGSPNEQFF
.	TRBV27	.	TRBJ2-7	TGTGCCAGCAGTTCCTCCCCGGACAGTTTCTCCTACGAGCAGTACTTC	CASSSSPDSFSYEQYF
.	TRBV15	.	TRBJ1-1	TGTGCCACCAGCACGCGAGCGAACACTGAAGCTTTCTTT	CATSTRANTEAFF
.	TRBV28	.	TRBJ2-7	TGTGCCAGCAGTTTATGGGTGTCCAGGAGCTACGAGCAGTACTTC	CASSLWVSRSYEQYF
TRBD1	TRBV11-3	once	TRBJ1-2	TGTGCCAGCAGCTTTAACGGACAGGGAGCTAACTATGGCTACACCTTC	CASSFNGQGANYGYTF
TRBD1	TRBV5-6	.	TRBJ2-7	TGTGCCAGCAGCCCAAGGGACAGGGGTCGGGACGAGCAGTACTTC	CASSPRDRGRDEQYF
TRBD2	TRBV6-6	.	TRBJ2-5	TGTGCCAGCAGAGGGACTAGCGGGGAAGAGACCCAGTACTTC	CASRGTSGEETQYF
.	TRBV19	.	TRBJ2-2	TGTGCCAGTAGTATAGTCGGGGTAGCGGTCGCTTTCGGGGAGCTGTTTTTT	CASSIVGVAVAFGELFF
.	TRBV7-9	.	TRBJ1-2	TGTGCCAGCAGTGAATCCGGGACCGGAAACTATGACTACACCTTC	CASSESGTGNYDYTF
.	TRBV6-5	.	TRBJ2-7	TGTGCCAGCAGTTTTCGGATTCCCAAAGCCTACGAGCAGTACTTC	CASSFRIPKAYEQYF
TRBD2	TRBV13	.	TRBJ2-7	TGTGCCAGCAGCTTAGGATTGAGCGGGATCGACGAGCAGTACTTC	CASSLGLSGIDEQYF
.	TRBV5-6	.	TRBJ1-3	TGTGCCAGCAGCGACGGGGTCCGGCAGACCGCTGGAAACACCATATATTTT	CASSDGVRQTAGNTIYF
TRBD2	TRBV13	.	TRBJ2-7	TGTGCCAGCAGCTTAGAGGGTCGGCTAGCGGTCGGCTCCTACGAGCAGTACTTC	CASSLEGRLAVGSYEQYF
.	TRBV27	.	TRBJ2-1	TGTGCCAGCAGTTTATACGGAGGGACTCCCTCCTACAATGAGCAGTTCTTC	CASSLYGGTPSYNEQFF
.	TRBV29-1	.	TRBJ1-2	TGCAGCGTTGTTGATAGTAGGGGTGGCTACACCTTC	CSVVDSRGGYTF
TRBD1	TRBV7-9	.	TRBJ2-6	TGTGCCAGCCGATTCGACAGGGGGCGAGATGGGGCCAACGTCCTGACTTTC	CASRFDRGRDGANVLTF
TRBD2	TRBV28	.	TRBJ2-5	TGTGCCAGCAGTCTTGGGACTAGCGGCCACCAAGAGACCCAGTACTTC	CASSLGTSGHQETQYF
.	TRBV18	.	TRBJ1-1	TGTGCCAGCTCACCCCCCAACCCGGACCCGACTGAAGCTTTCTTT	CASSPPNPDPTEAFF
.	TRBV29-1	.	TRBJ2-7	TGCAGCGTCCGGCGGAACTACGAGCAGTACTTC	CSVRRNYEQYF
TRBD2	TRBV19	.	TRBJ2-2	TGTGCCAGTAGTAGGGGGTGGCTAGCGGGAGGGCCGAACACCGGGGAGCTGTTTTTT	CASSRGWLAGGPNTGELFF
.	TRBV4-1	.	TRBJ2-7	TGCGCCAGCAGCCAAGATCCAGGGGCAACCTCCTACGAGCAGTACTTC	CASSQDPGATSYEQYF
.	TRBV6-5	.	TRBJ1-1	TGTGCCAGCAGTTACGGCAGGGATACGATTGAAGCTTTCTTT	CASSYGRDTIEAFF
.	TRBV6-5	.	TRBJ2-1	TGTGCCAGCAGTATCTCTCGGGCTCCCTACAATGAGCAGTTCTTC	CASSISRAPYNEQFF
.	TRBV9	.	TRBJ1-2	TGTGCCAGCAGTGGGTCGAACTATGGCTACACCTTC	CASSGSNYGYTF
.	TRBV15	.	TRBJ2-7	TGTGCCACCAGCTCTGGAGCGGGCACTTCCTACGAGCAGTACTTC	CATSSGAGTSYEQYF
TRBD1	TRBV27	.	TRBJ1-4	TGTGCCAGCAGTACACAACAGGGGGAAGTAACTAATGAAAAACTGTTTTTT	CASSTQQGEVTNEKLFF
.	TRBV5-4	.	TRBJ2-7	TGTGCCAGCAGCTTCTTAGGGGATGGCGACGAGCAGTACTTC	CASSFLGDGDEQYF
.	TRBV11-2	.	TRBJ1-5	TGTGCCAGCAGCTTAGGGGGGGAGGGCAATCAGCCCCAGCATTTT	CASSLGGEGNQPQHF
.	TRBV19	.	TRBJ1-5	TGTGCCAGTAAACAGGGCAATAGCAATCAGCCCCAGCATTTT	CASKQGNSNQPQHF
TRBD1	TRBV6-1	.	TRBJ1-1	TGTGCCAGCAGGGAACAGGGGGCGGGGACTGAAGCTTTCTTT	CASREQGAGTEAFF
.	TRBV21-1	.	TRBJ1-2	TGTGCCAGCAGCAGCCTAAAATTGGGACAGGGAGGGGGCTACACCTTC	CASSSLKLGQGGGYTF
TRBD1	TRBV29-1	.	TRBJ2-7	TGCAGCGTCACCGGGACAGGGGGCTTATACGAGCAGTACTTC	CSVTGTGGLYEQYF
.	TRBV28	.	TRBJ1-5	TGTGCCAGCAGCCCCGGCGGAAGCTCAGGCAATCAGCCCCAGCATTTT	CASSPGGSSGNQPQHF